This TCR beta chain was identified during a study of human T cells and chemical hapten exposure. Overall study: Once 0.01% DPC had been applied to the upper back by patch test, readings were taken at 6 days. Findings and caveats of the study: Expanded TCRs created a significantly greater count of big CDR3 similarity clusters than controls did. The study found that PT1 expanded TCR counts correlated positively with patch test score.

TCRdb recomputed calls from the RACE reads with MiXCR, one row per CDR3 protein. The table includes around 340,000 distinct CDR3 sequences, roughly 6.9% detected once. Noted time point: patch test 1, 2 weeks after DPC sensitization. Treatment defined: therapeutic diphenylcyclopropenone sensitization with weekly scalp DPC. Extraction of total RNA was performed on unfractionated whole blood. Comment on this clonotype: Its antigen is not known.

The J segment lost 4 bases and the V segment lost 6 bases, leaving 9 bases of the junction unmatched. The CDR3 has 16 residues. Germline CDR1 MNHEY, CDR2 SVGAGI. The chain carries TRBV6-5 and TRBJ2-5; 12 nucleotides line up with TRBD2. This sequence originates from a young woman with alopecia areata. Some clones in this sample may be carry-over from other donors' samples. The sequenced sample was whole blood, obtained in connection with sensitization to the hapten diphenylcyclopropenone (DPC). The CDR3 spells CASSSLAGGFLETQYF. The CDR3 region has the DNA TGTGCCAGCAGCTCACTAGCGGGGGGTTTTTTAGAGACCCAGTACTTC.